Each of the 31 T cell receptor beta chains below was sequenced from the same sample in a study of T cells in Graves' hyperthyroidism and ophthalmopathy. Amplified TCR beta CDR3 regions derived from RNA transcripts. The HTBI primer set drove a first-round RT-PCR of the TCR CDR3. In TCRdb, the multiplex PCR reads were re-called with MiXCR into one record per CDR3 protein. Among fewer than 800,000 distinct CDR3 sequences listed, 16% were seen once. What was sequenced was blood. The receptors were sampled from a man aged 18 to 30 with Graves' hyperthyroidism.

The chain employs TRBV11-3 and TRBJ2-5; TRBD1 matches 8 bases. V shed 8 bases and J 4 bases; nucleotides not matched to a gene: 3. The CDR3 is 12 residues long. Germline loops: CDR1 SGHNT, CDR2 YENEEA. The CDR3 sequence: CASGRGLETQYF. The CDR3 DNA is TGTGCCAGCGGCAGGGGGCTAGAGACCCAGTACTTC.

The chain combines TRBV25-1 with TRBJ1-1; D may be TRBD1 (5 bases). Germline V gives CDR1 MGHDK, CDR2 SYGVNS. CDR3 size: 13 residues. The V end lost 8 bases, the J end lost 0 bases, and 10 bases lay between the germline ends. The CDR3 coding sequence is TGTGCCAGCTCAGGGTTCATGAACACTGAAGCTTTCTTT. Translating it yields CASSGFMNTEAFF.

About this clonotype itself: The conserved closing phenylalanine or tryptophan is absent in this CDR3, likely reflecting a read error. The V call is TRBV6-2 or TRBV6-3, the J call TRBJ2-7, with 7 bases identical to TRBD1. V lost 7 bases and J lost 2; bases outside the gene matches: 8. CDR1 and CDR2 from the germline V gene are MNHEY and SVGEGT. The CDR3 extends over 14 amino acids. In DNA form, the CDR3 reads TGTGCCAGCAAACCGGGACAGAGTACCTACGAGCAGTACTGC. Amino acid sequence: CASKPGQSTYEQYC.

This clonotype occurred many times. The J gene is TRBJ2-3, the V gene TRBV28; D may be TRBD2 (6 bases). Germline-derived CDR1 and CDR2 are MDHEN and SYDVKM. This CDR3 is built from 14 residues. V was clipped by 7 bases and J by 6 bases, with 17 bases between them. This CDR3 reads CASTLGLARDTQYF. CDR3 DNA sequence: TGTGCCAGCACACTCGGGCTAGCGAGGGATACGCAGTATTTT.

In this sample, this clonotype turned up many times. CDR3 loop: CASRPILANEQFF. As DNA, the CDR3 is TGTGCCAGCAGACCTATACTAGCTAATGAGCAGTTCTTC. The chain couples TRBV12-3 or TRBV12-4 to TRBJ2-1; possible D gene TRBD2, 6 bases. The ends were cut back, 6 bases at V and 7 bases at J, with 13 bases in the middle. This CDR3 contains 13 residues.

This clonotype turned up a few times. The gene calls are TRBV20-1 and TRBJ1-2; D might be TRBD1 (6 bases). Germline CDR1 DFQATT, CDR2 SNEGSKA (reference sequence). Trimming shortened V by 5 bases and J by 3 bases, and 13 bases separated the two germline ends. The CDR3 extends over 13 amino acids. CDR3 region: CSAVRGRDYGYTF. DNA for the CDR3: TGCAGTGCTGTCCGGGGGCGAGACTATGGCTACACCTTC.

CDR3 nucleotide sequence: TGTGCCAGCATAAGGACAATCATTCGCCTCCACTTT. Translation gives CASIRTIIRLHF. This chain joins TRBV11-2 and TRBJ1-6; a weak D match, TRBD1 (5 bases). Germline assignment: CDR1 SGHAT and CDR2 FQNNGV. V lost 7 bases and J 15 bases, leaving 16 bases between the germline ends. The CDR3 extends over 12 amino acids.

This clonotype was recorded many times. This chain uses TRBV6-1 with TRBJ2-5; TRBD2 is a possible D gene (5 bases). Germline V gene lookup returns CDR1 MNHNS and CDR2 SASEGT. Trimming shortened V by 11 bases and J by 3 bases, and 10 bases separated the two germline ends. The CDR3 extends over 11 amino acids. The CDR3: CAAAGEETQYF. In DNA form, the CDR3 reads TGTGCCGCAGCCGGGGAAGAGACCCAGTACTTC.

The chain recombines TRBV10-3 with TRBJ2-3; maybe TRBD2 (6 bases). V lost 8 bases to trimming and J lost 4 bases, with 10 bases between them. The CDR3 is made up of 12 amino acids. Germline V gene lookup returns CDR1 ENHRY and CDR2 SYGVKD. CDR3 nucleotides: TGTGCCATCGGGGGAGGCGCAGATACGCAGTATTTT. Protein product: CAIGGGADTQYF.

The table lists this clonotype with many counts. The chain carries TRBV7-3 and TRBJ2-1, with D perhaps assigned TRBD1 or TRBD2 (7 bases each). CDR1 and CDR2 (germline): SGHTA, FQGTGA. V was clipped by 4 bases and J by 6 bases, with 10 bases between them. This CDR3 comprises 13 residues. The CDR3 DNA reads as TGTGCCAGCAGCTCCAGGGGGGGCAATGAGCAGTTCTTC. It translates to CASSSRGGNEQFF.

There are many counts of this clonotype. The CDR3 DNA follows: TGTGCCAGCACCCCCGGACAGGTCGGGACCCAGTACTTC. Translating gives CASTPGQVGTQYF. The V gene is TRBV12-3 or TRBV12-4, the J gene TRBJ2-5; 7 bases line up with TRBD1. The V gene end was trimmed by 7 bases and the J gene end by 7 bases; junction bases not matched to a gene: 9. The CDR3 spans 13 residues.

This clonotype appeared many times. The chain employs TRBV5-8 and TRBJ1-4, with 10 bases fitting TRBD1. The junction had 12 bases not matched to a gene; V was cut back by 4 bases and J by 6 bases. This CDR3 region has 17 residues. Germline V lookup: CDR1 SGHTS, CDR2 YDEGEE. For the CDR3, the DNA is TGTGCCAGCAGCCTTGACAGGGGGCGGATCAGAGATGAAAAACTGTTTTTT. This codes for CASSLDRGRIRDEKLFF.

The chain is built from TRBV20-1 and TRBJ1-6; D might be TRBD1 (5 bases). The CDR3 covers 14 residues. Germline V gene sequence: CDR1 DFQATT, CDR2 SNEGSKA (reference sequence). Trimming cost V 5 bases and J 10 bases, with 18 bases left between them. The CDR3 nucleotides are TGCAGTGCTTCGGAAGGCAGGGTCAGGTCACCCCTCCACTTT. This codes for CSASEGRVRSPLHF.

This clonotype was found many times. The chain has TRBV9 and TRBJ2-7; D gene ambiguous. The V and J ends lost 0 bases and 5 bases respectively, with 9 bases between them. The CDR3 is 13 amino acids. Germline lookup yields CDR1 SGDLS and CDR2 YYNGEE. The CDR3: CASSVGLDDEQYF. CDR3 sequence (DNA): TGTGCCAGCAGCGTAGGGTTAGACGACGAGCAGTACTTC. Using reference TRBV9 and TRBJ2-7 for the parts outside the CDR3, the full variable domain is DSGVTQTPKHLITATGQRVTLRCSPRSGDLSVYWYQQSLDQGLQFLIQYYNGEERAKGNILERFSAQQFPDLHSELNLSSLELGDSALYFCASSVGLDDEQYFGPGTRLTVT.

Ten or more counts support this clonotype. This CDR3 reads CSASRGYEQYF. CDR3 nucleotides: TGCAGTGCTAGTCGAGGCTACGAGCAGTACTTC. The gene calls are TRBV20-1 and TRBJ2-7; D uncertain. Trimming removed 3 bases at V and 3 bases at J, with 6 bases between. Germline CDR1 and CDR2: DFQATT and SNEGSKA (reference sequence). The CDR3 is made up of 11 amino acids.

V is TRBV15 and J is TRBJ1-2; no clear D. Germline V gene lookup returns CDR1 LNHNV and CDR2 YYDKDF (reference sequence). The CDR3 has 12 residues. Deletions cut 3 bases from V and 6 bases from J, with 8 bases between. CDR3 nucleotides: TGTGCCACCAGCAGTGAGGGTAATGGCTACACCTTC. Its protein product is CATSSEGNGYTF. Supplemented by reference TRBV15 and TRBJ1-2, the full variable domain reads DAMVIQNPRYQVTQFGKPVTLSCSQTLNHNVMYWYQQKSSQAPKLLFHYYDKDFNNEADTPDNFQSRRPNTSFCFLDIRSPGLGDTAMYLCATSSEGNGYTFGSGTRLTVV.

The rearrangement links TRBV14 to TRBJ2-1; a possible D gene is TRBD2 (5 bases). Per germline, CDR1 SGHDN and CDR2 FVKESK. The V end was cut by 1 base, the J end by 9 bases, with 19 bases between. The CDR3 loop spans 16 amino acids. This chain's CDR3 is CASSQVDAGPYGEQFF. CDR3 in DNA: TGTGCCAGCAGCCAAGTTGACGCGGGCCCTTACGGTGAGCAGTTCTTC. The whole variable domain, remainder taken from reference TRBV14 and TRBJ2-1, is EAGVTQFPSHSVIEKGQTVTLRCDPISGHDNLYWYRRVMGKEIKFLLHFVKESKQDESGMPNNRFLAERTGGTYSTLKVQPAELEDSGVYFCASSQVDAGPYGEQFFGPGTRLTVL.

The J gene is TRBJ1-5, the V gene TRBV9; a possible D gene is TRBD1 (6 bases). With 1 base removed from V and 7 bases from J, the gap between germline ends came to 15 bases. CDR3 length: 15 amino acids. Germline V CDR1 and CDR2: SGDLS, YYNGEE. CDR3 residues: CASSVRGGPGQPQHF. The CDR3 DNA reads TGTGCCAGCAGCGTACGCGGGGGGCCCGGGCAGCCCCAGCATTTT.

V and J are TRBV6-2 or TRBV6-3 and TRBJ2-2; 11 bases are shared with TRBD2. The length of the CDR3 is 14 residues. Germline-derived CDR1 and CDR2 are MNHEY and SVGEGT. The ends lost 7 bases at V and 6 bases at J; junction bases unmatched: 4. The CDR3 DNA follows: TGTGCCAGCACCCAGGGACTAGCGGCCGGGGAGCTGTTTTTT. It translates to CASTQGLAAGELFF.

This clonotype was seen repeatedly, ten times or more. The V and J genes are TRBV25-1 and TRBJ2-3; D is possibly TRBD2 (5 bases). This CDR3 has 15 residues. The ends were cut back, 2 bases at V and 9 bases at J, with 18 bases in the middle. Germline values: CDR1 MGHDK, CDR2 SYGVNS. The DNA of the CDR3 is TGTGCCAGCAGTGAAGTCGACTTAGCGAGCGACACGCAGTATTTT. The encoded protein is CASSEVDLASDTQYF.

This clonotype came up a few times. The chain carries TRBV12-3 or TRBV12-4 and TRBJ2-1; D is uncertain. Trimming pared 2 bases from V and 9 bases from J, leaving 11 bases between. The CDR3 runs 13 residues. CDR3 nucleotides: TGTGCCAGCAGTTTATCTAAGCTGGGTGAGCAGTTCTTC. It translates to CASSLSKLGEQFF.

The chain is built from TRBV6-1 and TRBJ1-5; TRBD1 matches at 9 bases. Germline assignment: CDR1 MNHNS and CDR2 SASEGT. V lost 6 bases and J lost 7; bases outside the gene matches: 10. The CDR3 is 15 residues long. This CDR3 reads CASSASGQGNQPQHF. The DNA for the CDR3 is TGTGCCAGCAGCGCCTCGGGACAGGGAAACCAGCCCCAGCATTTT.

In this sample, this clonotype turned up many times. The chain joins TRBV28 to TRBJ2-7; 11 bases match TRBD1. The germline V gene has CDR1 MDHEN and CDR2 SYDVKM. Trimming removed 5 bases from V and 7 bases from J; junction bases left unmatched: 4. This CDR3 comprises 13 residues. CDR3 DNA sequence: TGTGCCAGCAGTGGGACAGGGGGTAGTGAGCAGTACTTC. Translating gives CASSGTGGSEQYF. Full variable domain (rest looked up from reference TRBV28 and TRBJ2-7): DVKVTQSSRYLVKRTGEKVFLECVQDMDHENMFWYRQDPGLGLRLIYFSYDVKMKEKGDIPEGYSVSREKKERFSLILESASTNQTSMYLCASSGTGGSEQYFGPGTRLTVT.

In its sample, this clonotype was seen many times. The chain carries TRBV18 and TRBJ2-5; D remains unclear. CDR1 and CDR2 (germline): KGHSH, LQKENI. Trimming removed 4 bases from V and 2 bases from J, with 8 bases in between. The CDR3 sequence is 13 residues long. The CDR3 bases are TGTGCCAGCTCACGCCGAGCTCAAGAGACCCAGTACTTC. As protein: CASSRRAQETQYF.

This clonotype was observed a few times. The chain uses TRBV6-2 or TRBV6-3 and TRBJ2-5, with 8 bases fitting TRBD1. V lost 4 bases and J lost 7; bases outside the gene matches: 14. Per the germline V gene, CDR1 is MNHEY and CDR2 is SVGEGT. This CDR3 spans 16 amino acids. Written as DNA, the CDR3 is TGTGCCAGCAGTTGGGTTTGGGGACAGGCCTCCCTGACCCAGTACTTC. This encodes CASSWVWGQASLTQYF.

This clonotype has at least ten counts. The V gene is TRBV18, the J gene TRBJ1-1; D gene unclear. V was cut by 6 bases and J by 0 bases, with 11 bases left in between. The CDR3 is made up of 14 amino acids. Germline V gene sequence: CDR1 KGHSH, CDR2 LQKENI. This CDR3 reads CASSIQRLNTEAFF. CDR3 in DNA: TGTGCCAGCTCGATACAGAGATTGAACACTGAAGCTTTCTTT.

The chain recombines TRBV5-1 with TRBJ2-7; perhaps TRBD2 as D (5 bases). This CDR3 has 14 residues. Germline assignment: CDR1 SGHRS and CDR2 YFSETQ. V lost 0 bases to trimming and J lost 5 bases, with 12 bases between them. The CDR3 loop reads CASSLVAGFDEQYF. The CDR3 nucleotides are TGCGCCAGCAGCTTGGTTGCGGGCTTTGACGAGCAGTACTTC. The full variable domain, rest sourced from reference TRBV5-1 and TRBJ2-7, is KAGVTQTPRYLIKTRGQQVTLSCSPISGHRSVSWYQQTPGQGLQFLFEYFSETQRNKGNFPGRFSGRQFSNSRSEMNVSTLELGDSALYLCASSLVAGFDEQYFGPGTRLTVT.

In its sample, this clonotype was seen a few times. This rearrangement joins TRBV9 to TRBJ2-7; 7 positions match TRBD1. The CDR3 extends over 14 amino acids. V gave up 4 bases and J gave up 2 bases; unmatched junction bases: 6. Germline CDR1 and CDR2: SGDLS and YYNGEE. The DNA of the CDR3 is TGTGCCAGCAGCATCAAGACAGGGCCCTACGAGCAGTACTTC. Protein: CASSIKTGPYEQYF.

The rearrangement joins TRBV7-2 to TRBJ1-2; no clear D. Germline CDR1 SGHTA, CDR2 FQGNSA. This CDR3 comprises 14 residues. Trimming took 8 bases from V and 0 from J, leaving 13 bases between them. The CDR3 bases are TGTGCCAGCCGATCCGGGGTCTCTAACTATGGCTACACCTTC. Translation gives CASRSGVSNYGYTF.

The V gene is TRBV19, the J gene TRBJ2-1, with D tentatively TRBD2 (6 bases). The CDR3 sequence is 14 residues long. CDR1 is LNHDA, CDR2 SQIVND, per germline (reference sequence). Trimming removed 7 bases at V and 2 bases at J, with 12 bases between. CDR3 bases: TGTGCCAGTACGGAGGAGGGCCCCTACAATGAGCAGTTCTTC. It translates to CASTEEGPYNEQFF.

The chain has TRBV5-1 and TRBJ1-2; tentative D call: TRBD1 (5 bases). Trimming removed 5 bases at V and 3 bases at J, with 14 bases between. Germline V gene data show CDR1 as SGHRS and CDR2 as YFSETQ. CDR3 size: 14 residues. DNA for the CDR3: TGCGCCAGCAGACCGGGCGAGGGGTACTATGGCTACACCTTC. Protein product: CASRPGEGYYGYTF. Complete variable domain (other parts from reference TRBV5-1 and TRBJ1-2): KAGVTQTPRYLIKTRGQQVTLSCSPISGHRSVSWYQQTPGQGLQFLFEYFSETQRNKGNFPGRFSGRQFSNSRSEMNVSTLELGDSALYLCASRPGEGYYGYTFGSGTRLTVV.